This TCR beta chain was profiled in a study of blood T cell repertoires in COVID-19. At the level of the study: The United States, Italy and Spain provided the acute and convalescent COVID-19 samples.

Authors' processing steps: Reference gene primer amplification in the assay estimated nucleated cell counts. TCRdb keeps only in-frame clones here, not all; method: immunoSEQ multiplex PCR. That table gives V, J and clone size, and the DNA gave D and trimming. Seen here are under 200,000 clones, around 80% observed once, and the top ten hold about 7.2%. V lost 0 bases and J lost 3, with 5 bases in between. The CDR3 length is 13 residues. Germline V gene lookup returns CDR1 MGHRA and CDR2 YSYEKL. The chain joins TRBV4-1 to TRBJ1-1; no firm D call. This clonotype was sampled from a man in his sixties with acute or convalescent COVID-19. The sample consisted of peripheral blood. The CDR3 protein is CASSQDGDTEAFF. The CDR3 DNA reads TGCGCCAGCAGCCAAGACGGAGACACTGAAGCTTTCTTT.